Shown below are 7 T cell receptor beta chains from a single sample sequenced in a study of T cell responses to AZD1222 COVID-19 vaccine. Data came from immunoSEQ multiplex PCR; TCRdb stores just in-frame clones and leaves some out. The sample records about 27,000 clones, about 92% being singletons. Sequences were derived from peripheral blood, sampled 28 days after the second AZD1222 dose. Source of these receptors: an adult who received the AZD1222 COVID-19 vaccine.

This chain connects TRBV28 to TRBJ2-5; D gene uncertain. V lost 6 bases and J lost 2, with 13 bases in between. CDR1 and CDR2 (germline): MDHEN, SYDVKM. CDR3 length equals 14 residues. Written as DNA, the CDR3 is TGTGCCAGCAGCCAAAGGCTACCACAAGAGACCCAGTACTTC. This gives the protein CASSQRLPQETQYF.

The chain links TRBV7-2 to TRBJ2-5, with D possibly matching TRBD2 (5 bases). Germline values: CDR1 SGHTA, CDR2 FQGNSA. The CDR3 sequence is 15 residues long. Trimming shortened V by 1 base and J by 2 bases, and 11 bases separated the two germline ends. CDR3 amino acids: CASSLELREQETQYF. For the CDR3, the DNA is TGTGCCAGCAGCTTAGAGCTTAGGGAGCAAGAGACCCAGTACTTC.

The count of this clone is one. The chain combines TRBV11-2 with TRBJ2-1; 7 positions agree with TRBD2. The CDR3 is 11 residues long. The J segment lost 10 bases and the V segment lost 5 bases, leaving 2 bases of the junction unmatched. CDR1 SGHAT and CDR2 FQNNGV come from the germline V gene. The CDR3 region has the DNA TGTGCCAGCAGCACTAGCGAGGAGCAGTTCTTC. The encoded protein is CASSTSEEQFF.

The chain has TRBV10-1 and TRBJ1-5; possibly TRBD1 for D (5 bases). Germline CDR1 WNHNN, CDR2 SYGVQD (reference sequence). V lost 5 bases, J lost 0 bases, and 20 bases lay in between. The CDR3 contains 18 residues. CDR3 coding DNA: TGCGCCAGCAGTCCGACCCGGGGGGACTCTTATAGCAATCAGCCCCAGCATTTT. This encodes CASSPTRGDSYSNQPQHF.

The genes are TRBV27 and TRBJ1-6; D gene unclear. The germline V and J ends were trimmed by 2 bases and 2 bases, with 16 bases remaining between them. CDR3 length: 18 residues. Germline V lookup: CDR1 MNHEY, CDR2 SMNVEV (reference sequence). CDR3 nucleotide sequence: TGTGCCAGCAGTTTAAGGCCCCCCTCCAGAACCTATAATTCACCCCTCCACTTT. Translating gives CASSLRPPSRTYNSPLHF.

J is TRBJ2-5 and V is TRBV6-2 or TRBV6-3; the match to TRBD1 covers 10 bases. J was trimmed by 3 bases and V by 5 bases; bases with no gene match: 3. The CDR3 spans 14 residues. The germline V gene has CDR1 MNHEY and CDR2 SVGEGT. The CDR3 here is CASSDGTGEETQYF. Written as DNA, the CDR3 is TGTGCCAGCAGTGACGGGACAGGGGAAGAGACCCAGTACTTC.

J is TRBJ2-3 and V is TRBV3-1 (or the pseudogene TRBV3-2); 10 positions agree with TRBD2. V lost 5 bases, J lost 2 bases, and 7 bases stayed unmatched. CDR3 length equals 16 residues. CDR1 is LGHDT and CDR2 is YNNKEL in the germline V gene (reference sequence). CDR3 coding DNA: TGTGCCAGCAGCTTAAGCGGGAGGGCCGTCACAGATACGCAGTATTTT. This codes for CASSLSGRAVTDTQYF.